Listed below are T cell receptor beta chains from one sample, sequenced in a study of cytomegalovirus exposure and HLA in healthy donors. Clones were read by immunoSEQ multiplex PCR, and TCRdb kept only the in-frame ones, dropping some. The sample lists about 70,000 clones; 85% to 95% were seen once. The specimen was PBMCs. These receptors were taken from a woman aged 18-29 years in good health and CMV-seropositive. The CDR3 runs from the conserved cysteine through the conserved F or W. The D gene is left open where the match is weak. Expanded clones are given a class, and other clones once, few, many or no size at all.

TRBV6-5	TRBD1	.	TRBJ1-2	CASSWRTGRSYGYTF	TGTGCCAGCAGTTGGAGGACAGGAAGATCCTATGGCTACACCTTC
TRBV6-6	.	.	TRBJ1-2	CASSDGLRNYGYTF	TGTGCCAGCAGTGACGGACTGAGAAACTATGGCTACACCTTC
TRBV5-1	.	.	TRBJ2-4	CASSPRGNIQYF	TGCGCCAGCAGCCCTAGAGGGAACATTCAGTACTTC
TRBV6-1	.	.	TRBJ1-1	CASSELLNTEAFF	TGTGCCAGCAGTGAACTCTTGAACACTGAAGCTTTCTTT
TRBV11-3	.	.	TRBJ1-1	CASSLKGTEAFF	TGTGCCAGCAGCTTAAAGGGGACTGAAGCTTTCTTT
TRBV4-3	TRBD2	.	TRBJ2-1	CASSQDSGGYNEQFF	TGCGCCAGCAGCCAAGATAGCGGGGGGTACAATGAGCAGTTCTTC
TRBV29-1	.	.	TRBJ2-3	CSVDGGGDDTQYF	TGCAGCGTTGATGGGGGAGGAGACGATACGCAGTATTTT
TRBV12-1	.	.	TRBJ2-3	CASSFKGTSSDTQYF	TGTGCCAGCAGCTTTAAAGGGACTAGTTCGGATACGCAGTATTTT
TRBV19	.	.	TRBJ1-3	CASRGARSGNTIYF	TGTGCCAGTAGGGGGGCCCGTTCTGGAAACACCATATATTTT
TRBV7-2	TRBD1	few	TRBJ2-7	CASSFGQGASYEQYF	TGTGCCAGCAGCTTTGGACAGGGAGCTTCCTACGAGCAGTACTTC
TRBV27	.	.	TRBJ1-5	CASNPGLGNQPQHF	TGTGCCAGCAACCCAGGGTTAGGCAATCAGCCCCAGCATTTT
TRBV5-4	TRBD2	.	TRBJ2-2	CASSLLAGEGELFF	TGTGCCAGCAGCTTGCTAGCGGGAGAAGGGGAGCTGTTTTTT
TRBV10-3	.	.	TRBJ2-7	CAISAMTGGFYEQYF	TGTGCCATCAGTGCAATGACAGGCGGGTTCTACGAGCAGTACTTC
TRBV25-1	.	.	TRBJ1-2	CASSVSRINYGYTF	TGTGCCAGCAGTGTTTCGCGGATTAACTATGGCTACACCTTC
TRBV4-2	.	.	TRBJ2-7	CASSQEGMGVTAYEQYF	TGTGCCAGCAGCCAAGAAGGGATGGGAGTGACCGCCTACGAGCAGTACTTC
TRBV2	.	.	TRBJ2-7	CASSVAGVTYEQYF	TGTGCCAGCAGTGTGGCAGGTGTGACCTACGAGCAGTACTTC
TRBV27	TRBD2	.	TRBJ2-1	CASSFYRDYGSYNEQFF	TGTGCCAGCAGTTTCTATCGGGACTATGGGTCCTACAATGAGCAGTTCTTC
TRBV27	TRBD1	.	TRBJ2-4	CASSLNPRQGGNIQYF	TGTGCCAGCAGTTTAAACCCCCGACAGGGGGGAAACATTCAGTACTTC
TRBV19	TRBD2	.	TRBJ2-1	CASSIVGLAGNEQFF	TGTGCCAGTAGTATTGTAGGACTAGCGGGAAATGAGCAGTTCTTC
TRBV19	.	.	TRBJ2-2	CASSIDLAPGELFF	TGTGCCAGTAGTATTGACCTAGCCCCCGGGGAGCTGTTTTTT
TRBV19	.	.	TRBJ1-1	CASSIRLTGPGVRTEAFF	TGTGCCAGTAGTATTAGGCTTACGGGGCCAGGGGTTCGCACTGAAGCTTTCTTT
TRBV11-2	TRBD2	once	TRBJ2-3	CASSSEAGGAGTQYF	TGTGCCAGCAGCTCAGAAGCGGGAGGGGCCGGTACGCAGTATTTT
TRBV15	TRBD2	.	TRBJ2-1	CATRKGSGRVGEQFF	TGTGCCACCAGAAAGGGAAGCGGGAGGGTAGGTGAGCAGTTCTTC
TRBV30	.	.	TRBJ1-2	CAWTHVRVNYGYTF	TGTGCCTGGACACACGTTCGGGTAAACTATGGCTACACCTTC
TRBV7-8	TRBD1	.	TRBJ2-5	CASSGKNRGPLETQYF	TGTGCCAGCAGCGGTAAAAACAGGGGACCATTAGAGACCCAGTACTTC
TRBV6-1	TRBD1	.	TRBJ1-3	CASSRGADGNTIYF	TGTGCCAGCAGCAGGGGGGCGGATGGAAACACCATATATTTT
TRBV18	TRBD2	.	TRBJ2-1	CASSLAGGPAEEQFF	TGTGCCAGCTCCCTAGCGGGAGGGCCGGCTGAGGAGCAGTTCTTC
TRBV6-5	.	.	TRBJ1-1	CASTYSEGATEAFF	TGTGCCAGCACCTACAGTGAGGGAGCAACTGAAGCTTTCTTT
TRBV4-1	TRBD2	.	TRBJ2-3	CASSQDIPRGGPDTQYF	TGCGCCAGCAGCCAAGATATCCCTAGGGGAGGGCCAGATACGCAGTATTTT
TRBV6-5	TRBD1	.	TRBJ2-7	CASSPGQGTYEQYF	TGTGCCAGCAGTCCGGGACAGGGGACCTACGAGCAGTACTTC
TRBV4-3	TRBD2	.	TRBJ2-5	CASSFRLAGGPGETQYF	TGCGCCAGCAGTTTTAGACTAGCGGGGGGGCCCGGAGAGACCCAGTACTTC
TRBV19	TRBD2	few	TRBJ2-7	CASSMASGSLSEQYF	TGTGCCAGTAGTATGGCTAGCGGGAGTTTGAGCGAGCAGTACTTC
TRBV30	.	.	TRBJ1-5	CAWSDQGREQPQHF	TGTGCCTGGAGTGATCAGGGGAGGGAACAGCCCCAGCATTTT
TRBV2	.	.	TRBJ1-2	CASSSATDSNYGYTF	TGTGCCAGCAGTTCCGCGACAGACTCTAACTATGGCTACACCTTC
TRBV30	.	.	TRBJ2-4	CAFLDNGAKNIQYF	TGTGCCTTCCTCGACAATGGGGCCAAAAACATTCAGTACTTC
TRBV11-3	.	.	TRBJ2-5	CASSLGAWQETQYF	TGTGCCAGCAGCTTAGGCGCCTGGCAAGAGACCCAGTACTTC
TRBV15	.	.	TRBJ1-5	CATSAGGDQPQHF	TGTGCCACCAGTGCGGGGGGCGATCAGCCCCAGCATTTT
TRBV5-6	TRBD1	.	TRBJ2-3	CASSDRGTQYF	TGTGCCAGCAGCGACAGGGGAACGCAGTATTTT
TRBV6-5	.	.	TRBJ2-7	CASSYSRGNEQYF	TGTGCCAGCAGTTACTCGAGGGGGAACGAGCAGTACTTC
TRBV7-9	.	.	TRBJ1-4	CASRPKTDPTNEKLFF	TGTGCCAGCAGACCAAAGACAGACCCAACTAATGAAAAACTGTTTTTT
TRBV6-1	.	.	TRBJ1-5	CASSPRGSNQPQHF	TGTGCCAGCAGCCCTCGGGGTAGCAATCAGCCCCAGCATTTT
TRBV7-6	TRBD2	.	TRBJ2-7	CASSATSGTYEQYF	TGTGCCAGCAGCGCGACTAGCGGCACCTACGAGCAGTACTTC